This passage covers 7 T cell receptor beta chains from one sample sequenced in a study of T cell repertoires in cytomegalovirus infection (dated by TCRdb to the late 2010s). No antigen has been identified for these receptors. Reading the label with the study, this specimen's treatment or condition is: in vitro stimulation with specific CMV peptide epitopes to enrich CMV-specific T cells. Sequencing was performed on an Illumina HiSeq 1500. The public reads were reprocessed in TCRdb via fastp at Q25 and MiXCR, keeping in-frame beta chains. Rows are combined by CDR3 protein, so each entry shows the most common genes and DNA. Here the sample has about 920,000 distinct CDR3 sequences; 30% to 40% occur a single time. The top ten constitute around 15% of the sample. The sequencing here drew on cultured CD8+ T cells from PBMCs, taken from culture after CMV antigen stimulation. The receptors come from a human donor in good health (CMV status not recorded). Some clones in this sample may be carry-over from other donors' samples.

This chain uses TRBV14 with TRBJ2-1; unclear D gene. Trimming stripped 0 bases from V and 6 bases from J, with 9 bases between. This CDR3 is built from 14 residues. Germline lookup yields CDR1 SGHDN and CDR2 FVKESK. The CDR3 region has the DNA TGTGCCAGCAGCCAAGATAGTAGCATCAATGAGCAGTTCTTC. Translated: CASSQDSSINEQFF.

This clonotype was recorded a few times. The gene calls are TRBV5-1 and TRBJ2-1, with unresolved D. This CDR3 has 16 amino acids. V lost 2 bases to trimming and J lost 0 bases, with 12 bases between them. The V gene's germline CDR1 is SGHRS and CDR2 YFSETQ. CDR3 sequence reads: CASSFPSAHSYNEQFF. The CDR3 DNA reads as TGCGCCAGCAGCTTCCCGAGTGCCCACTCCTACAATGAGCAGTTCTTC.

The rearrangement links TRBV6-5 to TRBJ1-1; D unresolved. The CDR3 spans 15 residues. V lost 1 base and J 0 bases, leaving 9 bases between the germline ends. Germline V CDR1 and CDR2: MNHEY, SVGAGI. In DNA form, the CDR3 reads TGTGCCAGCAGTTACTTCAAAACAGTGAACACTGAAGCTTTCTTT. Protein sequence: CASSYFKTVNTEAFF.

The V and J genes are TRBV6-6 and TRBJ2-5, with D possibly matching TRBD1 (6 bases). Trimming removed 6 bases at V and 5 bases at J, with 16 bases between. The germline V gene has CDR1 MNHNY and CDR2 SVGAGI (reference sequence). The CDR3 contains 14 residues. The CDR3 protein is CASRPTRGGETQYF. CDR3 in DNA: TGTGCCAGCAGACCAACCAGGGGTGGGGAGACCCAGTACTTC.

The chain carries TRBV7-3 and TRBJ2-2; 9 bases are shared with TRBD2. The germline V gene has CDR1 SGHTA and CDR2 FQGTGA. The CDR3 has 12 amino acids. V shed 11 bases and J 6 bases; nucleotides not matched to a gene: 4. The CDR3: CAAGLAAGELFF. The CDR3 DNA follows: TGTGCCGCGGGACTAGCCGCCGGGGAGCTGTTTTTT.

Note on this clonotype: At one end, the junction sequence differs from germline, possibly due to a read error. The rearrangement joins TRBV7-9 to TRBJ2-3; D gene ambiguous. This CDR3 region has 13 residues. Germline loops: CDR1 SEHNR, CDR2 FQNEAQ (reference sequence). The CDR3 loop reads CANSLGPPDTQYF. CDR3 nucleotide sequence: TGTGCCAACAGCCTTGGACCTCCAGATACGCAGTATTTT.

This clonotype occurred once. Sequence at one end of the junction differs from germline and may be a read error. This rearrangement joins TRBV10-3 to TRBJ2-3, with 7 positions matching TRBD2. This CDR3 has 15 amino acids. CDR1 and CDR2 (germline): ENHRY, SYGVKD. The CDR3 region has the DNA TGTGCCATCTGTGAGTCGGGGGGAGGCACAGATACGCAGTATTTT. Translating gives CAICESGGGTDTQYF.